The clone carrying this T cell receptor (beta chain) was recorded a few times. The germline gives CDR1 SGHNT, CDR2 YYREEE (reference sequence). The junction had 2 bases not matched to a gene; V was cut back by 0 bases and J by 9 bases. The CDR3 is 13 residues long. Preparation of the TCRbeta library involved a method that used unique molecular identifiers. In TCRdb, the PCR reads were re-called with MiXCR into one record per CDR3 protein. The top ten hold 2% to 3% of the sample, which has approximately 520,000 distinct CDR3 sequences, 32% seen once. The sample is drawn from a study of T-cell reconstitution after alpha-beta-depleted transplantation in children.

The sample consisted of PBMCs from the stem cell graft donor, taken from the stem cell graft. The chain uses TRBV5-4 and TRBJ1-1; TRBD1 agrees at 10 bases. This receptor was obtained from a human donor who donated a stem cell graft to a child with aplastic anemia. The CDR3 nucleotides read TGTGCCAGCAGCTTGGGGGACAGGGGTAAAGCTTTCTTT. Protein: CASSLGDRGKAFF.